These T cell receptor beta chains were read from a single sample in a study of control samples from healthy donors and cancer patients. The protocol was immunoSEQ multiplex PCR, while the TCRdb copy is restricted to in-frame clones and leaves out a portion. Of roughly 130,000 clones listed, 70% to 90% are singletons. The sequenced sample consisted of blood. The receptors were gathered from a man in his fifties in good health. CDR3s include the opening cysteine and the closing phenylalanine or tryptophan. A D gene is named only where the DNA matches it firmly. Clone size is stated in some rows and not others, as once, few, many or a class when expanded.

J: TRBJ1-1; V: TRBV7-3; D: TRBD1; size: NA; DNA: TGTGCCAGCAGCCTTGGTACAGGGGTGAACACTGAAGCTTTCTTT; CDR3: CASSLGTGVNTEAFF
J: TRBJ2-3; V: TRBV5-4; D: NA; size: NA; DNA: TGTGCCAGCAGCTTGGCCTTCCGAGGGGGGGGCACAGATACGCAGTATTTT; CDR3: CASSLAFRGGGTDTQYF
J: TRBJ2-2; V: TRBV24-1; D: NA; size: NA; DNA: TGTGCCACCAGTGAGTGGGACGGAAGAGGTGCCGGGGAGCTGTTTTTT; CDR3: CATSEWDGRGAGELFF
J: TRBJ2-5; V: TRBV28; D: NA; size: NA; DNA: TGTGCCAGCAGCATACTCACGATAGGGTACGAGACCCAGTACTTC; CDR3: CASSILTIGYETQYF
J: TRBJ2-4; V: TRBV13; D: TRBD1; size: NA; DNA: TGTGCCAGCAGCTCCGTCCCGGGACAGGGGGCGCGGGGGGATGGTGGAAACATTCAGTACTTC; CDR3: CASSSVPGQGARGDGGNIQYF
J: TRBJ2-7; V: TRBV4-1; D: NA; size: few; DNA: TGCGCCAGCAGACCGCAGGGGTCCTACGAGCAGTACTTC; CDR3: CASRPQGSYEQYF
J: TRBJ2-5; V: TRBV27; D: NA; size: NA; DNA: TGTGCCAGCAGCTTCTCGGGGCCCCTCGAGGAGACCCAGTACTTC; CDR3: CASSFSGPLEETQYF
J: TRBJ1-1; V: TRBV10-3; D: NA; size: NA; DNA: TGTGCCATCAGTCGTGACAGGACTGACACTGAAGCTTTCTTT; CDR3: CAISRDRTDTEAFF
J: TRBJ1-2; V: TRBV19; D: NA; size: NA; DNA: TGTGCCAGTAATCACCGGGACCGAGTGGGCGATGGCTACACCTTC; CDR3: CASNHRDRVGDGYTF
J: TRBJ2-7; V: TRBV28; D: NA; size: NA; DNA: TGTGCCAGCAGTCCCCCCTGGGTCCACGAGCAGTACTTC; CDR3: CASSPPWVHEQYF
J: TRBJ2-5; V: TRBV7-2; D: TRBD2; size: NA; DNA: TGTGCCAGCAGACGCCGTAGCGGGGGGGCACGTGAGACCCAGTACTTC; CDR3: CASRRRSGGARETQYF
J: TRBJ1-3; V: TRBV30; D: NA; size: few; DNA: TGTGCCTCCCGGTTGCTCTCTGGAAACACCATATATTTT; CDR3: CASRLLSGNTIYF
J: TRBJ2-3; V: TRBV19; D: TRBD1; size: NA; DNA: TGTGCCAGTTCCGGACTCAGGGGGCCAGATACGCAGTATTTT; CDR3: CASSGLRGPDTQYF
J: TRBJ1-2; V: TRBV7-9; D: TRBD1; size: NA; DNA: TGTGCCAGCAACAACGGGACAGCCTATGGCTACACCTTC; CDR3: CASNNGTAYGYTF
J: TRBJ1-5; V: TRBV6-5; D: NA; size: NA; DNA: TGTGCCAGCAGTTTAAGGGTGAATAGCAATCAGCCCCAGCATTTT; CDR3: CASSLRVNSNQPQHF
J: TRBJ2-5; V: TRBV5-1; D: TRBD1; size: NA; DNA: TGCGCCAGCAGCTTTGAGGACAGGGGAGGGGAGACCCAGTACTTC; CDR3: CASSFEDRGGETQYF
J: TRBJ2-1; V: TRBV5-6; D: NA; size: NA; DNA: TGTGCCAGCAGCTACTTTGTGCGGTTGGCCGGGGAGCAGTTCTTC; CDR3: CASSYFVRLAGEQFF